The 20 T cell receptor beta chains below come from one sample, sequenced in a study of T cell repertoires in cytomegalovirus infection. What these receptors recognize is not known. Each CDR3 protein is one row after TCRdb ran MiXCR on the reads. The sample lists some 110,000 distinct CDR3 sequences, around 32% occurring once. The sequences come from CD8+ T cells from cultured PBMCs, collected from culture after CMV antigen stimulation. Receptors originate from a human donor in good health (CMV status not recorded). Some clones in this sample may be carry-over from other donors' samples.

This clonotype turned up a few times. This sequence joins TRBV7-8 and TRBJ2-1, with D maybe TRBD2 (5 bases). Trimming shortened V by 5 bases and J by 8 bases, and 13 bases separated the two germline ends. Germline V gene sequence: CDR1 SGHVS, CDR2 FQNEAQ. There are 13 residues in the CDR3. CDR3 bases: TGTGCCAGCAGCAAGAATCGAGGGCATGAGCAGTTCTTC. Protein: CASSKNRGHEQFF.

This clonotype was seen a few times. V gene TRBV7-6 combines with J gene TRBJ2-7; no definite D call. V was clipped by 4 bases and J by 0 bases, with 10 bases between them. The germline V gene encodes CDR1 SGHVS and CDR2 FNYEAQ. This CDR3 has 14 residues. This CDR3 is CASSWTPSSYEQYF. CDR3 in DNA: TGTGCCAGCAGCTGGACCCCTAGCTCCTACGAGCAGTACTTC.

In DNA form, the CDR3 reads TGTGCCAGCAGCCAAGAGCCGGTCTCCTACAATGAGCAGTTCTTC. Its translation is CASSQEPVSYNEQFF. The chain combines TRBV3-1 with TRBJ2-1; D is ambiguous. The CDR3 length is 15 residues. Trimming took 0 bases from V and 0 from J, leaving 6 bases between them. The germline V gene has CDR1 LGHDT and CDR2 YNNKEL (reference sequence).

J is TRBJ1-6 and V is TRBV6-6; D remains ambiguous. Germline V CDR1 and CDR2: MNHNY, SVGAGI (reference sequence). This CDR3 comprises 15 residues. V lost 0 bases, J lost 7 bases, and 10 bases lay in between. The CDR3 spells CASSYSETRNSPLHF. CDR3 DNA: TGTGCCAGCAGTTACTCGGAGACGAGGAATTCACCCCTCCACTTT.

The chain has TRBV15 and TRBJ2-3; 9 bases match TRBD2. The CDR3 has 19 residues. The germline gives CDR1 LNHNV, CDR2 YYDKDF (reference sequence). J was trimmed by 0 bases and V by 1 base; bases with no gene match: 11. For the CDR3, the DNA is TGTGCCACCAGCAGAGGTTCGGTGGTAGCGGGGGCTAGCACAGATACGCAGTATTTT. This sequence encodes CATSRGSVVAGASTDTQYF.

Many counts were recorded for this clonotype. The rearrangement uses TRBV28 and TRBJ1-2; possible D gene TRBD1, 6 bases. CDR3 size: 13 residues. CDR1 and CDR2 (germline): MDHEN, SYDVKM. V dropped 8 bases and J dropped 7 bases, with 17 bases sitting between them. The CDR3 is CASWTGTISGYTF. The CDR3 nucleotides are TGTGCCAGCTGGACCGGGACAATCAGTGGCTACACCTTC.

This chain's CDR3 is CASSPRGAKNIQYF. CDR3 DNA sequence: TGTGCCAGCAGTCCGAGGGGGGCCAAAAACATTCAGTACTTC. The chain links TRBV2 to TRBJ2-4; tentatively, D is TRBD1 (6 bases). CDR3 length: 14 amino acids. CDR1 SNHLY and CDR2 FYNNEI come from the germline V gene. With 5 bases removed from V and 1 base from J, the gap between germline ends came to 9 bases.

This clonotype was detected ten times or more. The gene calls are TRBV7-8 and TRBJ2-2; 7 positions match TRBD1. The CDR3 totals 16 residues. Per the germline V gene, CDR1 is SGHVS and CDR2 is FQNEAQ. V lost 1 base and J lost 3; bases outside the gene matches: 5. CDR3 residues: CASSLVQGVDTGELFF. CDR3 sequence (DNA): TGTGCCAGCAGCTTAGTTCAGGGGGTGGACACCGGGGAGCTGTTTTTT.

This chain links TRBV29-1 with TRBJ2-1; perhaps D is TRBD1 or TRBD2 (6 bases each). Trimming pared 4 bases from V and 7 bases from J, leaving 17 bases between. Germline-derived CDR1 and CDR2 are SQVTM and ANQGSEA. This CDR3 is built from 14 residues. This chain's CDR3 is CSVGGGPAGNEQFF. In DNA, the CDR3 is TGCAGCGTTGGAGGGGGGCCCGCCGGGAATGAGCAGTTCTTC.

The rearrangement links TRBV7-9 to TRBJ2-1; TRBD2 aligns across 11 bases. The trim removed 6 bases at V and 5 bases at J, leaving 9 bases unmatched. CDR3 length: 16 amino acids. Germline-derived CDR1 and CDR2 are SEHNR and FQNEAQ (reference sequence). The CDR3 region is CASRDSGGAPNNEQFF. CDR3 nucleotide sequence: TGTGCCAGCAGGGATAGCGGGGGGGCCCCTAACAATGAGCAGTTCTTC.

This chain links TRBV28 with TRBJ2-3; no definite D call. V lost 4 bases, J lost 1 base, and 15 bases lay in between. Germline CDR1 MDHEN, CDR2 SYDVKM. The CDR3 extends over 16 amino acids. CDR3 in amino acids: CASSSLNPSGTDTQYF. In DNA, the CDR3 is TGTGCCAGCAGTTCCCTAAACCCAAGCGGCACAGATACGCAGTATTTT.

The V gene is TRBV5-3, the J gene TRBJ2-2, with 7 bases identical to TRBD2. TRBV5-3 is an open reading frame, and its role is uncertain. V shed 8 bases, J shed 3 bases, and the junction held 4 bases outside the gene matches. This CDR3 comprises 13 residues. The CDR3 sequence is CASSRGDTGELFF. The CDR3 DNA is TGTGCCAGCAGCCGGGGGGACACCGGGGAGCTGTTTTTT.

The chain uses TRBV7-9 and TRBJ1-1, with unresolved D. V lost 1 base and J lost 4, with 19 bases in between. This CDR3 is built from 17 residues. Germline CDR1 is SEHNR and CDR2 is FQNEAQ (reference sequence). The CDR3, as DNA: TGTGCCAGCAGCTTAGGTGTTGTCCGCCCGCCGGTCACTGAAGCTTTCTTT. This gives the protein CASSLGVVRPPVTEAFF.

The chain recombines TRBV6-2 or TRBV6-3 with TRBJ1-5; no reliable D call. Trimming removed 5 bases at V and 6 bases at J, with 8 bases between. Germline V gene data show CDR1 as MNHEY and CDR2 as SVGEGT. This CDR3 is built from 12 residues. CDR3 in DNA: TGTGCCAGCAGTCCGACGGTTCAGCCCCAGCATTTT. Its translation is CASSPTVQPQHF.

The CDR3 here is CSARLPTGSQETQYF. CDR3 nucleotide sequence: TGCAGTGCTAGACTACCGACAGGGTCCCAAGAGACCCAGTACTTC. The gene calls are TRBV20-1 and TRBJ2-5; 7 bases match TRBD1. Germline CDR1 reads DFQATT; CDR2 reads SNEGSKA (reference sequence). The CDR3 spans 15 residues. Trimming cost V 2 bases and J 1 base; bases outside gene matches: 7.

This clonotype came up many times. The chain is built from TRBV6-6 and TRBJ1-1, with D perhaps TRBD1 (5 bases). Germline CDR1 and CDR2: MNHNY and SVGAGI (reference sequence). This CDR3 has 16 residues. V shed 6 bases and J shed 1 base, with 18 bases lying between them. CDR3 region: CASRFELGQGNTEAFF. CDR3 sequence (DNA): TGTGCCAGCAGATTCGAACTCGGACAAGGGAACACTGAAGCTTTCTTT.

This clonotype came up many times. CDR3 nucleotides: TGTGCCAGCAGTCGTGGGGTGAAGGGCTACACCTTC. Its translation: CASSRGVKGYTF. The chain is built from TRBV12-3 or TRBV12-4 and TRBJ1-2; D gene uncertain. The germline V and J ends were trimmed by 5 bases and 8 bases, with 12 bases remaining between them. The length of the CDR3 is 12 residues.

This clonotype showed up just a few times. J is TRBJ1-1 and V is TRBV7-6; 9 bases map to TRBD1. Germline values: CDR1 SGHVS, CDR2 FNYEAQ. Trimming removed 3 bases from V and 0 bases from J; junction bases left unmatched: 11. The CDR3 extends over 18 amino acids. The CDR3 here is CASSFPRTGDFMNTEAFF. CDR3 DNA sequence: TGTGCCAGCAGCTTCCCGAGGACAGGGGACTTCATGAACACTGAAGCTTTCTTT.

This chain uses TRBV27 with TRBJ1-1; no reliable D call. Germline-derived CDR1 and CDR2 are MNHEY and SMNVEV (reference sequence). The CDR3 is made up of 15 amino acids. The V and J ends lost 0 bases and 4 bases respectively, with 12 bases between them. As DNA, the CDR3 is TGTGCCAGCAGTTTATCACGACTCATTCTCACTGAAGCTTTCTTT. The encoded protein is CASSLSRLILTEAFF.

The rearrangement uses TRBV19 and TRBJ2-3; D call uncertain. CDR1 is LNHDA and CDR2 is SQIVND in the germline V gene (reference sequence). Trimming took off 5 bases at V and 4 bases at J, with 13 bases between the two ends. The CDR3 is 14 residues long. CDR3 nucleotide sequence: TGTGCCAGTAGTTCGGGCCCTGGCGCAGATACGCAGTATTTT. This translates into CASSSGPGADTQYF. The full variable domain, its missing parts supplied by reference TRBV19 and TRBJ2-3, is DGGITQSPKYLFRKEGQNVTLSCEQNLNHDAMYWYRQDPGQGLRLIYYSQIVNDFQKGDIAEGYSVSREKKESFPLTVTSAQKNPTAFYLCASSSGPGADTQYFGPGTRLTVL.